These 28 T cell receptor beta chains were sequenced from one sample in a study of T-cell reconstitution after alpha-beta-depleted transplantation in children. The authors prepared the TCRbeta library with unique molecular identifiers. TCRdb reprocessed the PCR reads with MiXCR, giving one entry per CDR3 protein. The top ten hold around 4% of the sample, which has fewer than 400,000 distinct CDR3 sequences, roughly 22% seen once. The source material was PBMCs from the stem cell graft donor, sampled from the stem cell graft. The source of these receptors is a human donor who donated a stem cell graft to a child with acute myeloid leukemia.

The chain combines TRBV20-1 with TRBJ2-5, with D tentatively TRBD1 or TRBD2 (5 bases each). V shed 1 base and J shed 5 bases, with 14 bases lying between them. Germline CDR1 and CDR2: DFQATT and SNEGSKA (reference sequence). The CDR3 has 14 residues. The CDR3 DNA follows: TGCAGTGCTAGAGCAGACAGCGGTAGGGAGACCCAGTACTTC. It encodes CSARADSGRETQYF.

As regards this clonotype: It may be a read error: a sequence one base away is much more abundant. The CDR3 carries no conserved terminal phenylalanine or tryptophan, so it likely arises from a read error. The J gene is TRBJ2-5, the V gene TRBV29-1; the match to TRBD1 covers 7 bases. Germline V gives CDR1 SQVTM, CDR2 ANQGSEA. The V gene end was trimmed by 7 bases and the J gene end by 1 base; junction bases not matched to a gene: 0. There are 11 residues in the CDR3. The CDR3 is CSEGAQETQYY. The CDR3 coding sequence is TGCAGCGAGGGGGCCCAAGAGACCCAGTACTAC.

The chain combines TRBV6-1 with TRBJ2-2; D remains ambiguous. CDR1 and CDR2 (germline): MNHNS, SASEGT. This CDR3 spans 15 amino acids. V was pared by 6 bases and J by 2 bases, with 13 bases between. DNA of the CDR3: TGTGCCAGCAGGGCCTCGACTTCAAACACCGGGGAGCTGTTTTTT. Translation: CASRASTSNTGELFF.

The chain recombines TRBV6-2 or TRBV6-3 with TRBJ1-5; weak D call: TRBD1 (6 bases). The CDR3 has 14 residues. V lost 3 bases, J lost 7 bases, and 13 bases lay in between. Per the germline V gene, CDR1 is MNHEY and CDR2 is SVGEGT. This CDR3 is CASSYQARGQPQHF. The CDR3 nucleotides are TGTGCCAGCAGTTATCAGGCCAGGGGACAGCCCCAGCATTTT.

This clonotype was recorded a few times. V is TRBV7-9 and J is TRBJ2-7; D uncertain. The germline CDR1 and CDR2 sequences are SEHNR and FQNEAQ (reference sequence). Trimming removed 5 bases from V and 4 bases from J, with 15 bases in between. The CDR3 covers 14 residues. CDR3 sequence reads: CASSRDRAPYEQYF. For the CDR3, the DNA is TGTGCCAGCAGCCGCGACCGGGCTCCTTACGAGCAGTACTTC.

The chain is built from TRBV5-1 and TRBJ1-1; tentatively, D is TRBD1 (5 bases). Germline CDR1 is SGHRS and CDR2 is YFSETQ. The CDR3 runs to 13 residues. Trimming removed 4 bases at V and 7 bases at J, with 14 bases between. CDR3 region: CASSTPPGYEAFF. CDR3 nucleotides: TGCGCCAGCAGCACCCCCCCAGGGTATGAAGCTTTCTTT. Together with reference TRBV5-1 and TRBJ1-1, the CDR3 gives the full variable domain: KAGVTQTPRYLIKTRGQQVTLSCSPISGHRSVSWYQQTPGQGLQFLFEYFSETQRNKGNFPGRFSGRQFSNSRSEMNVSTLELGDSALYLCASSTPPGYEAFFGQGTRLTVV.

This rearrangement joins TRBV20-1 to TRBJ1-1; D is perhaps TRBD1 (5 bases). The CDR3 length is 12 residues. Germline CDR1 DFQATT, CDR2 SNEGSKA (reference sequence). Trimming cost V 6 bases and J 6 bases, with 14 bases left between them. This CDR3 reads CSAKWGSPEAFF. CDR3 sequence (DNA): TGCAGTGCCAAATGGGGGAGTCCTGAAGCTTTCTTT.

The V and J genes are TRBV20-1 and TRBJ2-1; D is perhaps TRBD2 (5 bases). Deletions cut 3 bases from V and 9 bases from J, with 9 bases between. Germline values: CDR1 DFQATT, CDR2 SNEGSKA (reference sequence). The CDR3 loop spans 11 amino acids. The CDR3 bases are TGCAGTGCTAGCCCAGCGGCTGAGCAGTTCTTC. It yields the protein CSASPAAEQFF.

The chain joins TRBV6-5 to TRBJ2-5, with TRBD1 matching over 7 bases. The V segment lost 0 bases and the J segment 5 bases; nucleotides outside the gene matches: 12. Germline lookup yields CDR1 MNHEY and CDR2 SVGAGI. The length of the CDR3 is 17 residues. This chain's CDR3 is CASSYSIGLGTAETQYF. Written as DNA, the CDR3 is TGTGCCAGCAGTTACTCGATAGGTCTGGGGACAGCTGAGACCCAGTACTTC.

This clonotype was picked up a small number of times. The chain is built from TRBV12-3 or TRBV12-4 and TRBJ2-4; D possibly corresponds to TRBD1 (5 bases). The ends were cut back, 6 bases at V and 0 bases at J, with 12 bases in the middle. This CDR3 comprises 15 residues. CDR3 DNA: TGTGCCAGCAGAGTGGACACCTTAGCCAAAAACATTCAGTACTTC. Translated, it gives CASRVDTLAKNIQYF.

The chain carries TRBV12-3 or TRBV12-4 and TRBJ1-1, with TRBD1 matching over 8 bases. The CDR3 loop spans 14 amino acids. The junction had 7 bases not matched to a gene; V was cut back by 7 bases and J by 3 bases. CDR3 amino acids: CASTRTGQHTEAFF. In nucleotides, the CDR3 is TGTGCCAGCACCCGGACAGGGCAGCACACTGAAGCTTTCTTT.

This chain uses TRBV12-3 or TRBV12-4 with TRBJ1-5; D not certain. Trimming left V 5 bases short and J 3 bases short, with 8 bases between. The CDR3 sequence is 13 residues long. The CDR3 DNA sequence: TGTGCCAGCAGTCTGGAAATCAATCAGCCCCAGCATTTT. Protein product: CASSLEINQPQHF.

This clonotype was seen only a few times. The chain has TRBV20-1 and TRBJ2-2, with 7 bases fitting TRBD2. CDR3 length equals 13 residues. Germline CDR1 is DFQATT and CDR2 is SNEGSKA (reference sequence). Trimming at V came to 6 bases and at J to 5 bases, leaving 6 bases not matched to a gene. The CDR3 DNA is TGCAGTGCGGTAGCGGGCGAAACCGGGGAGCTGTTTTTT. Protein product: CSAVAGETGELFF.

The V and J genes are TRBV3-1 and TRBJ2-4; TRBD1 aligns across 7 bases. The V segment lost 1 base and the J segment 15 bases; nucleotides outside the gene matches: 6. CDR1 is LGHDT and CDR2 is YNNKEL in the germline V gene (reference sequence). The CDR3 consists of 12 residues. The CDR3 spells CASSQGDRAGYF. The DNA for the CDR3 is TGTGCCAGCAGCCAAGGTGACAGGGCTGGGTACTTC.

This clonotype was counted between two and nine times. This chain uses TRBV12-3 or TRBV12-4 with TRBJ1-5; tentative D call: TRBD1 (5 bases). Trimming left V 3 bases short and J 7 bases short, with 16 bases between. The CDR3 sequence is 15 residues long. CDR3 in amino acids: CASSFTGGGTQPQHF. DNA for the CDR3: TGTGCCAGCAGTTTCACGGGTGGGGGAACCCAGCCCCAGCATTTT.

This clonotype has only one observation. This sequence joins TRBV24-1 and TRBJ2-3; 8 nucleotides match TRBD1. There are 16 residues in the CDR3. CDR1 is KGHDR and CDR2 is SFDVKD in the germline V gene. J was trimmed by 4 bases and V by 0 bases; bases with no gene match: 5. CDR3 DNA: TGTGCCACCAGTGATTTGCGAGACAGGGGCCCAGATACGCAGTATTTT. Protein product: CATSDLRDRGPDTQYF.

The chain combines TRBV12-3 or TRBV12-4 with TRBJ1-1; D remains ambiguous. This CDR3 region has 13 residues. Trimming pared 7 bases from V and 0 bases from J, leaving 9 bases between. The chain's CDR3 is CASTLGLNTEAFF. The CDR3 coding sequence is TGTGCCAGCACCCTAGGGCTGAACACTGAAGCTTTCTTT.

This sequence joins TRBV5-1 and TRBJ1-4; 7 positions agree with TRBD1. The CDR3 loop spans 15 amino acids. V gave up 6 bases and J gave up 4 bases; unmatched junction bases: 9. CDR1 and CDR2 from the germline V gene are SGHRS and YFSETQ. CDR3 sequence reads: CASKPGQTDNEKLFF. CDR3 DNA: TGCGCCAGCAAACCGGGACAGACTGATAATGAAAAACTGTTTTTT. Filled out from reference TRBV5-1 and TRBJ1-4, the complete variable domain reads KAGVTQTPRYLIKTRGQQVTLSCSPISGHRSVSWYQQTPGQGLQFLFEYFSETQRNKGNFPGRFSGRQFSNSRSEMNVSTLELGDSALYLCASKPGQTDNEKLFFGSGTQLSVL.

This clonotype was found a few times. The chain uses TRBV9 and TRBJ2-7, with D unclear. V lost 4 bases to trimming and J lost 0 bases, with 14 bases between them. The CDR3 is made up of 15 amino acids. Per germline, CDR1 SGDLS and CDR2 YYNGEE. The CDR3 region is CASSPDGSSSYEQYF. In DNA form, the CDR3 reads TGTGCCAGCAGCCCTGATGGGTCGTCCTCCTACGAGCAGTACTTC.

This clonotype was observed many times. The chain is built from TRBV29-1 and TRBJ2-5, with D maybe TRBD2 (5 bases). The ends were cut back, 3 bases at V and 3 bases at J, with 11 bases in the middle. The CDR3 contains 13 residues. Germline V gives CDR1 SQVTM, CDR2 ANQGSEA. The CDR3 DNA follows: TGCAGCGTTGATCTAGGGAGCGAAGAGACCCAGTACTTC. Protein: CSVDLGSEETQYF.

This clonotype turned up a few times. The chain combines TRBV12-3 or TRBV12-4 with TRBJ1-2; possible D gene TRBD1, 5 bases. This CDR3 is built from 14 residues. V shed 3 bases and J shed 6 bases, with 14 bases lying between them. In DNA form, the CDR3 reads TGTGCCAGCAGTTTGGGCAGTTGGGGCAATGGCTACACCTTC. Its protein product is CASSLGSWGNGYTF.

This clonotype was seen many times. This rearrangement joins TRBV29-1 to TRBJ2-7; TRBD2 is a possible D gene (6 bases). The CDR3 is made up of 14 amino acids. The V end was cut by 5 bases, the J end by 1 base, with 15 bases between. Germline V gives CDR1 SQVTM, CDR2 ANQGSEA. This chain's CDR3 is CSVIGGLESYEQYF. CDR3 nucleotides: TGCAGCGTTATCGGGGGTCTAGAGTCCTACGAGCAGTACTTC.

This clonotype was seen a few times. The rearrangement links TRBV20-1 to TRBJ2-1, with TRBD2 matching over 9 bases. This CDR3 has 18 amino acids. Germline trimming cut 5 bases from V and 2 bases from J; bases unmatched to any gene: 16. From germline, CDR1 is DFQATT and CDR2 SNEGSKA (reference sequence). DNA for the CDR3: TGCAGTGCTCCCCCTAGCGGGAACGGCCCTGGGACCTACAATGAGCAGTTCTTC. Its protein is CSAPPSGNGPGTYNEQFF.

A single count supports this clonotype. The genes are TRBV4-1 and TRBJ2-7; the D call may be TRBD1 or TRBD2 (5 bases each). Trimming cost V 2 bases and J 2 bases, with 13 bases left between them. The CDR3 is 15 amino acids. Germline V gene data show CDR1 as MGHRA and CDR2 as YSYEKL. Here the CDR3 DNA reads TGCGCCAGCAGCCAACGGGACGGCGGAGCCTACGAGCAGTACTTC. Protein: CASSQRDGGAYEQYF.

This rearrangement joins TRBV7-3 to TRBJ2-7; unclear D gene. In germline, CDR1 is SGHTA, CDR2 FQGTGA. This CDR3 comprises 13 residues. Trimming took 2 bases from V and 1 from J, leaving 6 bases between them. The CDR3, as DNA: TGTGCCAGCAGCTTAGACATTTCCTACGAGCAGTACTTC. It translates to CASSLDISYEQYF. Supplemented by reference TRBV7-3 and TRBJ2-7, the full variable domain reads GAGVSQTPSNKVTEKGKYVELRCDPISGHTALYWYRQSLGQGPEFLIYFQGTGAADDSGLPNDRFFAVRPEGSVSTLKIQRTERGDSAVYLCASSLDISYEQYFGPGTRLTVT.

V usage is TRBV28 and J usage is TRBJ2-7, with 9 positions matching TRBD1. The CDR3 is 15 amino acids. Per germline, CDR1 MDHEN and CDR2 SYDVKM. Unmatched junction bases numbered 11, after V lost 4 bases and J lost 7 bases. CDR3 coding DNA: TGTGCCAGCAGTTCGCCCGGGACAGGGTCGGGGGAGCAGTACTTC. Translation: CASSSPGTGSGEQYF.

This clonotype was counted many times. The chain couples TRBV12-3 or TRBV12-4 to TRBJ1-2, with 8 bases fitting TRBD1. The CDR3 extends over 15 amino acids. V shed 5 bases and J 4 bases; nucleotides not matched to a gene: 9. The DNA of the CDR3 is TGTGCCAGCAGTCCACAACCGACAGGGGCCTATGGCTACACCTTC. Residues: CASSPQPTGAYGYTF.

Note on this clonotype: A read error is possible here, since a much larger clone lies one base away. The CDR3: CATLSSGRGEQFF. Written as DNA, the CDR3 is TGTGCCACCCTGTCTAGCGGGAGGGGTGAGCAGTTCTTC. V usage is TRBV12-3 or TRBV12-4 and J usage is TRBJ2-1; 12 positions match TRBD2. The CDR3 contains 13 residues. The trim removed 10 bases at V and 9 bases at J, leaving 7 bases unmatched.